This T cell receptor beta chain was documented in a study of T cells in Graves' hyperthyroidism and ophthalmopathy. Study summary: Any treatment followed the collection of peripheral blood at initial diagnosis. Study results and limitations: Among thyroid clonotypes expanded above 0.001, most also appeared in blood.

The CDR3 regions of TCR beta were amplified from RNA transcripts. The HTBI primer set was used in a first-round RT-PCR of the TCR CDR3. TCRdb independently ran MiXCR on the multiplex PCR reads; one entry per CDR3 protein. Among 400,000 to 600,000 distinct CDR3 sequences listed, roughly 20% were seen once. Lactation, pregnancy, other autoimmune disease or uncontrolled infection excluded patients. Trimming stripped 2 bases from V and 4 bases from J, with 14 bases between. The germline V gene encodes CDR1 MNHEY and CDR2 SVGAGI. CDR3 length equals 15 residues. This clonotype was recorded at least ten times. The antigen remains undetermined.

The receptor's source is a young man with Graves' hyperthyroidism. The chain is built from TRBV6-5 and TRBJ1-1; D is perhaps TRBD1 (5 bases). Source material: blood. The CDR3 region is CASSYQLTGGTEAFF. The CDR3 nucleotides read TGTGCCAGCAGTTACCAGTTAACGGGGGGCACTGAAGCTTTCTTT.